This T cell receptor beta chain was found in a study of blood T cell repertoires in COVID-19. Whole-study context: Donors in the United States, Italy and Spain gave samples during acute or convalescent COVID-19. In each case, the material was cDNA or gDNA derived from T cells, B-cell-depleted T cells, or PBMCs.

In the original processing: Using reference gene primer amplification, nucleated cell counts were estimated. Profiled with immunoSEQ multiplex PCR; TCRdb holds only in-frame clones, not every one. That table is the source of V, J and clone size, and D and trimming were worked out from the DNA. The sample lists about 160,000 clones, approximately 88% occurring once. V gave up 1 base and J gave up 7 bases; unmatched junction bases: 9. This CDR3 is 15 amino acids long. In germline, CDR1 is SGHRS, CDR2 YFSETQ. Material for sequencing was peripheral blood. The rearrangement joins TRBV5-1 to TRBJ2-7, with 9 bases fitting TRBD1. This receptor was taken from a woman between 55 and 75 years old with acute or convalescent COVID-19. The CDR3 region has the DNA TGCGCCAGCAGCTTGCGAGAGGACAGGGGCGGAGAGCAGTACTTC. Translation gives CASSLREDRGGEQYF.